One sample yielded the 23 T cell receptor beta chains listed below, sequenced in a study of identical twins. TCRdb recomputed calls from the 5' RACE reads with MiXCR, one row per CDR3 protein. The top ten hold 9% to 15% of the sample, which has a few hundred thousand distinct CDR3 sequences, around 20% seen once. Material: naive T cells sorted from blood. The source of these receptors is a man aged 45-65 years in good health.

Details on this clonotype: Without the conserved terminal phenylalanine or tryptophan, this CDR3 likely stems from a read error. The limits of the CDR3 on the DNA are not certain, so only TCRdb's listed CDR3 is given. This chain joins TRBV15 and TRBJ2-5; the table assigns TRBD2, which was not confirmed against the DNA. CDR1 LNHNV and CDR2 YYDKDF come from the germline V gene (reference sequence). Both ends counted, the CDR3 spans 13 residues. CDR3 residues: CATSRNEGGPAYY.

This clonotype was counted only a few times. The chain couples TRBV20-1 to TRBJ2-7; possibly TRBD1 for D (6 bases). This CDR3 region has 12 residues. Germline loops: CDR1 DFQATT, CDR2 SNEGSKA (reference sequence). Trimming pared 6 bases from V and 2 bases from J, leaving 11 bases between. The DNA for the CDR3 is TGCAGTGCACCCGGGACAACCTACGAGCAGTACTTC. Protein: CSAPGTTYEQYF.

In this sample, this clonotype turned up many times. The rearrangement links TRBV28 to TRBJ1-4; tentative D call: TRBD1 (6 bases). The CDR3 totals 13 residues. Germline CDR1 reads MDHEN; CDR2 reads SYDVKM. V was cut by 8 bases and J by 5 bases, with 12 bases left in between. The CDR3 DNA sequence: TGTGCCAGCGTTGGGGGGCGGAATGAAAAACTGTTTTTT. It is translated as CASVGGRNEKLFF.

In this sample, this clonotype turned up a few times. The chain recombines TRBV29-1 with TRBJ2-3; D gene ambiguous. V lost 4 bases and J 6 bases, leaving 5 bases between the germline ends. Germline CDR1 is SQVTM and CDR2 is ANQGSEA. The CDR3 has 10 residues. The CDR3 reads CSVGQDTQYF. The CDR3 coding sequence is TGCAGCGTTGGGCAGGATACGCAGTATTTT.

The chain recombines TRBV12-3 or TRBV12-4 with TRBJ1-1; no clear D. The CDR3 length is 14 residues. Trimming shortened V by 3 bases and J by 3 bases, and 11 bases separated the two germline ends. As DNA, the CDR3 is TGTGCCAGCAGTTTCGGCGGCCTCCACACTGAAGCTTTCTTT. Translating gives CASSFGGLHTEAFF.

A few counts support this clonotype. The chain recombines TRBV7-2 with TRBJ2-3; D may match TRBD1 or TRBD2 (6 bases each). The CDR3 has 14 amino acids. V gave up 10 bases and J gave up 6 bases, with 20 bases separating them. CDR1 is SGHTA and CDR2 is FQGNSA in the germline V gene. CDR3 amino acids: CATKKGGNSDTQYF. In DNA, the CDR3 is TGTGCCACTAAAAAGGGGGGAAATTCGGATACGCAGTATTTT.

This clonotype was recorded a few times. The chain couples TRBV20-1 to TRBJ2-7; 7 nucleotides align to TRBD1. Germline V gene data show CDR1 as DFQATT and CDR2 as SNEGSKA (reference sequence). CDR3 length: 14 residues. V shed 4 bases and J 3 bases; nucleotides not matched to a gene: 9. The CDR3 DNA is TGCAGTGCTACCGGACAGGTCTACCGCTACGAGCAGTACTTC. It is translated as CSATGQVYRYEQYF.

This clonotype was seen a handful of times. The chain carries TRBV5-1 and TRBJ1-2, with TRBD1 matching 8 bases. The CDR3 extends over 18 amino acids. The V gene end was trimmed by 0 bases and the J gene end by 8 bases; junction bases not matched to a gene: 18. Per the germline V gene, CDR1 is SGHRS and CDR2 is YFSETQ. CDR3 DNA sequence: TGCGCCAGCAGCTTGGTACACCGGGACAGGACCACCCTGGGGGGCTACACCTTC. Translating it yields CASSLVHRDRTTLGGYTF.

A few counts support this clonotype. CDR3 region: CASTGPYEQYF. CDR3 bases: TGTGCCAGTACAGGCCCCTACGAGCAGTACTTC. This sequence joins TRBV25-1 and TRBJ2-7; a possible D gene is TRBD1 (5 bases). The CDR3 runs 11 residues. Trimming stripped 9 bases from V and 2 bases from J, with 8 bases between. CDR1 MGHDK and CDR2 SYGVNS come from the germline V gene.

The chain links TRBV4-2 to TRBJ2-2, with D possibly TRBD2 on 5 matching bases. V shed 5 bases and J shed 1 base, with 17 bases lying between them. Germline V lookup: CDR1 LGHNA, CDR2 YNFKEQ. This CDR3 is 17 amino acids long. CDR3 loop: CASSFQTGIRNTGELFF. In DNA form, the CDR3 reads TGTGCCAGCAGCTTCCAGACGGGGATCAGGAACACCGGGGAGCTGTTTTTT.

The chain joins TRBV7-2 to TRBJ1-5, with unresolved D. Trimming stripped 1 base from V and 9 bases from J, with 16 bases between. The CDR3 has 15 amino acids. Germline CDR1 is SGHTA and CDR2 is FQGNSA. The CDR3 DNA is TGTGCCAGCAGCTTAGATCCCCTTTGGATCATGCCCCAGCATTTT. Encoded protein: CASSLDPLWIMPQHF.

V is TRBV5-6 and J is TRBJ1-2; no definite D call. CDR3 length: 15 residues. Trimming stripped 4 bases from V and 4 bases from J, with 17 bases between. Germline CDR1 is SGHDT and CDR2 is YYEEEE. CDR3 DNA sequence: TGTGCCAGCAGCCTTGGGCAGCTTAACCTCTATGGCTACACCTTC. Translated, it gives CASSLGQLNLYGYTF. Complete variable domain (other parts from reference TRBV5-6 and TRBJ1-2): DAGVTQSPTHLIKTRGQQVTLRCSPKSGHDTVSWYQQALGQGPQFIFQYYEEEERQRGNFPDRFSGHQFPNYSSELNVNALLLGDSALYLCASSLGQLNLYGYTFGSGTRLTVV.

This clonotype was seen repeatedly, ten times or more. Here the CDR3 DNA reads TGTGCCAGCAGTTTGGGCGTACCGGGGACCCAGTACTTC. This codes for CASSLGVPGTQYF. The chain recombines TRBV12-3 or TRBV12-4 with TRBJ2-5; D remains unclear. The germline V and J ends were trimmed by 3 bases and 7 bases, with 12 bases remaining between them. The CDR3 spans 13 residues.

This clonotype was seen at least ten times. The DNA for the CDR3 is TGCGCCAGCAGCTTGCCCAGGGATGGTTCTAACACTGAAGCTTTCTTT. Its translation: CASSLPRDGSNTEAFF. The chain employs TRBV5-1 and TRBJ1-1; a possible D gene is TRBD1 (5 bases). The ends were cut back, 1 base at V and 2 bases at J, with 15 bases in the middle. From germline, CDR1 is SGHRS and CDR2 YFSETQ. The CDR3 has 16 residues.

The table lists this clonotype with a count of one. The chain recombines TRBV7-2 with TRBJ1-2, with D possibly TRBD1 on 6 matching bases. The germline V gene has CDR1 SGHTA and CDR2 FQGNSA. The CDR3 covers 14 residues. The V gene lost 5 bases and the J gene lost 6 bases, with 16 bases spanning the gap. The chain's CDR3 is CASSPPGVGNGYTF. Written as DNA, the CDR3 is TGTGCCAGCAGCCCCCCAGGGGTAGGGAATGGCTACACCTTC.

The chain recombines TRBV20-1 with TRBJ2-7; 8 positions match TRBD1. This CDR3 is 15 amino acids long. V trimming: 2 bases; J trimming: 2 bases; junction bases outside the gene matches: 8. The germline gives CDR1 DFQATT, CDR2 SNEGSKA (reference sequence). CDR3 protein: CSARKSTGGTYEQYF. DNA of the CDR3: TGCAGTGCTAGAAAAAGCACAGGGGGGACCTACGAGCAGTACTTC.

At least ten counts were recorded for this clonotype. V usage is TRBV4-3 and J usage is TRBJ1-6; no definite D call. Germline CDR1 LGHNA, CDR2 YSLEER. The CDR3 is 13 residues long. Trimming pared 0 bases from V and 14 bases from J, leaving 11 bases between. This CDR3 reads CASSQDRARTLHF. CDR3 nucleotides: TGCGCCAGCAGCCAAGATCGGGCCCGAACCCTCCACTTT.

This clonotype was seen at least ten times. This chain uses TRBV5-1 with TRBJ2-1, with 7 bases aligning to TRBD1. V gave up 2 bases and J gave up 9 bases; unmatched junction bases: 8. The CDR3 totals 14 residues. From germline, CDR1 is SGHRS and CDR2 YFSETQ. The CDR3 nucleotides read TGCGCCAGCAGCTTTTTGCAGGGGGTTGGTGAGCAGTTCTTC. It encodes CASSFLQGVGEQFF.

The CDR3 bases are TGTGCCAGCAGTTTAAACCGGGACAGAGGAGCTTTCTTT. Its protein product is CASSLNRDRGAFF. The genes are TRBV12-3 or TRBV12-4 and TRBJ1-1, with 7 bases lining up with TRBD1. The CDR3 contains 13 residues. The trim removed 2 bases at V and 10 bases at J, leaving 7 bases unmatched.

The chain is built from TRBV7-9 and TRBJ2-1; possibly TRBD2 for D (5 bases). The germline CDR1 and CDR2 sequences are SEHNR and FQNEAQ (reference sequence). This CDR3 region has 14 residues. The germline V and J ends were trimmed by 6 bases and 3 bases, with 12 bases remaining between them. The CDR3 loop reads CASSYAGIYNEQFF. DNA for the CDR3: TGTGCCAGCAGTTATGCCGGGATCTACAATGAGCAGTTCTTC.

The chain joins TRBV20-1 to TRBJ2-7, with D perhaps TRBD2 (5 bases). V was clipped by 6 bases and J by 3 bases, with 9 bases between them. The CDR3 is 11 residues long. Germline lookup yields CDR1 DFQATT and CDR2 SNEGSKA (reference sequence). The CDR3 DNA reads TGCAGTGCCCCTGAGGGCTACGAGCAGTACTTC. Residues: CSAPEGYEQYF.

CDR3 coding DNA: TGTGCCACCAGCATGGCCTCAGGGGCAAATCAGCCCCAGCATTTT. It codes for CATSMASGANQPQHF. V gene TRBV15 combines with J gene TRBJ1-5, with D maybe TRBD1 (6 bases). Germline-derived CDR1 and CDR2 are LNHNV and YYDKDF (reference sequence). V shed 4 bases and J shed 4 bases, with 14 bases lying between them. This CDR3 is 15 amino acids long. Complete variable domain (other parts from reference TRBV15 and TRBJ1-5): DAMVIQNPRYQVTQFGKPVTLSCSQTLNHNVMYWYQQKSSQAPKLLFHYYDKDFNNEADTPDNFQSRRPNTSFCFLDIRSPGLGDTAMYLCATSMASGANQPQHFGDGTRLSIL.

This clonotype was counted only a few times. The V gene is TRBV6-1, the J gene TRBJ1-6, with TRBD1 matching 8 bases. Losses at the gene ends were 9 bases for V and 9 bases for J; bases not matched to a gene: 10. Germline lookup yields CDR1 MNHNS and CDR2 SASEGT. The CDR3 extends over 14 amino acids. The CDR3, as DNA: TGTGCCAGTAGACAGACAGGGGTTAGTTCACCCCTCCACTTT. It codes for CASRQTGVSSPLHF.